The clone carrying this T cell receptor (beta chain) has a handful of counts. The target antigen is unknown. V lost 3 bases, J lost 7 bases, and 15 bases lay in between. The CDR3 totals 14 residues. Germline V CDR1 and CDR2: GTSNPN, SVGIG (reference sequence). The PCR made use of 60 Vbeta and 13 Jbeta primers. Method: immunoSEQ multiplex PCR; TCRdb's copy keeps in-frame clones and lacks some. This table holds 250,000 or so clones, about nine tenths found once. This sample is part of a study of cytomegalovirus exposure and HLA in healthy donors. General observations from the study: Within the data, a cluster of highly shared sequence variants was likely a sequencing artifact. As a later analysis showed, a missense DCLRE1C variant was linked to trimming of TCR beta V- and J-genes.

The chain recombines TRBV30 with TRBJ1-4; D not certain. Sequencing was performed on PBMCs. The clonotype comes from a girl aged 2-10 years in good health and CMV-seronegative. The CDR3 DNA is TGTGCCTGGAGCCCCCCGTCTCGGGGTGAAAAACTGTTTTTT. This translates into CAWSPPSRGEKLFF.